This T cell receptor (beta chain) derives from a study of T cell responses to AZD1222 COVID-19 vaccine (dated by TCRdb to about 2021). In terms of the full investigation: TCR sequencing was performed for 230 to 250 trial participants, of whom around 210 were given two doses of AZD1222 and 26 were given two doses of MenACWY control vaccine. Trial participants were enrolled by age into 18-55, 56-69 and 70-plus year subgroups, with roughly 160, 29 and 62 TCR-sequenced participants respectively.

Measured from the cysteine to the phenylalanine, the CDR3 is 17 residues long. The CDR3 DNA has 51 bases and is translated from base 1. V gives up 6 bases and J gives up 1 base, and the segment between their germline ends measures 18 bases. Per the germline V gene (reference sequence), LGHDT is the CDR1 and YNNKEL is the CDR2. The CDR3 regions of human TCRbeta chains were analyzed by immunosequencing. Turning to the authors' computational methods: TCRs in the repertoires were matched against a reference library of SARS-CoV-2-specific TCRs that had been generated with the MIRA antigen-specificity platform. Breadth was defined as the fraction of unique TCRs that were SARS-CoV-2-associated. Depth was defined as the fraction of total T cells that were SARS-CoV-2-associated. Each spike-specific TCR was assigned to its reactive spike region and to a CD4 or CD8 class using the MIRA data. Log10-transformed breadth and depth values were compared by one-way ANOVA with Sidak's multiple comparisons tests. The table was pulled from immuneACCESS by TCRdb, which kept in-frame rearrangements only. Such tables lose some clones; where checked, under half of the loss comes from unresolved V genes, and the rest has no known cause. That table furnishes V, J and clone size, whereas the DNA furnished D and trimming. The sample table contains about 140,000 clones; only one count was recorded for less than 95% of them. The ten most abundant clones make up approximately 5.9% of the sample.

What the study reported, not specific to this receptor: The vaccine-associated CD4 TCRs covered the entire spike protein, and the dominant responses fell in regions 160-218 and 743-854. Because no day 14 peak-response samples were available, repertoires were characterized only after the peak T cell response. The 56-69-year group was small, and its depth increase did not reach significance, likely because of low power. A significant rise in spike-specific TCR breadth and depth was observed after two AZD1222 doses relative to day 0 and relative to MenACWY recipients. Reportedly, almost half of the unique spike-specific TCRs recognized epitopes lying outside the regions that are mutated in the B.1.351 and B.1.1.7 variants. Only five to seven AZD1222 recipients were SARS-CoV-2 seropositive at baseline, limiting conclusions about previously exposed vaccinees. Participants were mostly white British and included more females than males, and it was suggested by the authors that clonal diversity may have been underestimated.

This clone was recorded a few times. Which antigen it targets is not known. Qualities for individual bases were not recorded, and no much larger clone is one base off. Sample time point, as interpreted from the label and publication: about 28 days (+/-7) after the second vaccine dose. AZD1222 recipients with second doses at about 4 weeks or about 12 weeks were pooled, because spike-specific TCR depth and breadth did not differ between schedules. The vaccinee samples were drawn from two UK trials, COV001 and COV002, one of which was a single-blind randomized controlled phase 2/3 trial testing AZD1222 (ChAdOx1 nCoV-19) in healthy adults. For TCRbeta chain sequencing, PBMC samples from trial participants were taken at day 0 and at day 28 after the second dose.

This material consisted of peripheral blood, taken 28 days after the second AZD1222 dose. This TCR came from an adult who received the AZD1222 COVID-19 vaccine. The rearrangement combines TRBV3-1 (or the pseudogene TRBV3-2) with TRBJ2-2, with the D assignment possibly TRBD1 or TRBD2, given 5 matching bases for each. The DNA reads TGTGCCAGCAGAGCCGGGGCTTTAGGCCGGAACACCGGGGAGCTGTTTTTT. Its coded protein is CASRAGALGRNTGELFF.